This is a list of T cell receptor beta chains from one sample in a study of cytomegalovirus exposure and HLA in healthy donors. The method was immunoSEQ multiplex PCR; TCRdb's version includes in-frame clones alone and lacks a portion of them. The sample holds some 180,000 clones; approximately 78% are singletons and the top ten take less than 15%. Sequencing was carried out using PBMCs. These receptors were obtained from a woman between 25 and 40 years old in good health and CMV-seropositive. CDR3s include the opening cysteine and the closing phenylalanine or tryptophan. A D gene is named only where the DNA matches it firmly. Only part of the rows carry a size: once, few, many, or a class if the clone is expanded.

D: -; J: TRBJ1-1; V: TRBV19; size: -; CDR3: CASNEQPFMNTEAFF; DNA: TGTGCCAGTAATGAACAGCCTTTCATGAACACTGAAGCTTTCTTT
D: -; J: TRBJ2-6; V: TRBV4-2; size: -; CDR3: CASSPEAGAGANVLTF; DNA: TGTGCCAGCAGCCCGGAGGCAGGGGCTGGGGCCAACGTCCTGACTTTC
D: -; J: TRBJ1-1; V: TRBV6-6; size: few; CDR3: CASRESGRSTEAFF; DNA: TGTGCCAGCAGGGAGTCGGGTCGGAGCACTGAAGCTTTCTTT
D: -; J: TRBJ1-2; V: TRBV5-4; size: -; CDR3: CATTRTGGNNYGYTF; DNA: TGTGCCACCACCCGAACAGGCGGCAATAACTATGGCTACACCTTC
D: -; J: TRBJ1-1; V: TRBV5-5; size: -; CDR3: CASSLLGGAGGTEAFF; DNA: TGTGCCAGCAGCTTGTTGGGGGGAGCCGGGGGCACTGAAGCTTTCTTT
D: TRBD1; J: TRBJ1-1; V: TRBV12-5; size: -; CDR3: CASGIGQAGRNTEAFF; DNA: TGTGCTAGTGGGATAGGACAGGCCGGGCGGAACACTGAAGCTTTCTTT
D: TRBD2; J: TRBJ2-1; V: TRBV4-2; size: -; CDR3: CASSQAVASAGGTYNEQFF; DNA: TGTGCCAGCAGCCAAGCTGTCGCTTCAGCGGGGGGCACCTACAATGAGCAGTTCTTC
D: -; J: TRBJ1-1; V: TRBV11-2; size: -; CDR3: CASSLKGWDINTEAFF; DNA: TGTGCCAGCAGCTTAAAGGGGTGGGACATCAACACTGAAGCTTTCTTT
D: -; J: TRBJ1-2; V: TRBV19; size: -; CDR3: CASTGLYGYTF; DNA: TGTGCCAGTACAGGGTTATATGGTTACACCTTC
D: TRBD2; J: TRBJ2-3; V: TRBV10-1; size: -; CDR3: CASSESGGARDTQYF; DNA: TGCGCCAGCAGTGAGAGCGGGGGGGCGCGAGATACGCAGTATTTT
D: TRBD2; J: TRBJ2-1; V: TRBV27; size: -; CDR3: CASSWAGGARNEQFF; DNA: TGTGCCAGCAGTTGGGCCGGGGGGGCTAGGAATGAGCAGTTCTTC
D: -; J: TRBJ1-2; V: TRBV28; size: once; CDR3: CASSPGGYYGYTF; DNA: TGTGCCAGCAGTCCTGGGGGGTACTATGGCTACACCTTC
D: -; J: TRBJ2-7; V: TRBV9; size: -; CDR3: CASSTTEDEQYF; DNA: TGTGCCAGCAGTACAACAGAAGACGAGCAGTACTTC
D: -; J: TRBJ2-3; V: TRBV11-3; size: -; CDR3: CASSSRVTDTQYF; DNA: TGTGCCAGCAGCTCTCGGGTCACAGATACGCAGTATTTT
D: -; J: TRBJ1-6; V: TRBV6-1; size: -; CDR3: CASSGAYNSPLHF; DNA: TGTGCCAGCAGTGGAGCCTATAATTCACCCCTCCACTTT
D: -; J: TRBJ2-5; V: TRBV6-1; size: -; CDR3: CASSEARIFIETQYF; DNA: TGTGCCAGCAGTGAAGCGCGGATATTCATAGAGACCCAGTACTTC
D: TRBD1; J: TRBJ1-2; V: TRBV2; size: few; CDR3: CASLRTGDYGYTF; DNA: TGTGCCAGCCTTCGGACAGGCGATTATGGCTACACCTTC
D: -; J: TRBJ2-7; V: TRBV7-9; size: -; CDR3: CASSEVRGGVEQYF; DNA: TGTGCCAGCAGCGAAGTGCGGGGTGGAGTCGAGCAGTACTTC
D: -; J: TRBJ2-7; V: TRBV7-2; size: -; CDR3: CTSSTDSPYEQYF; DNA: TGTACCAGCAGCACGGACAGTCCCTACGAGCAGTACTTC
D: -; J: TRBJ1-1; V: TRBV6-9; size: -; CDR3: CASSYKDSRGGEAFF; DNA: TGTGCCAGCAGTTACAAGGACAGCCGGGGGGGGGAAGCTTTCTTT
D: -; J: TRBJ2-3; V: TRBV5-5; size: -; CDR3: CASSKPHGAVGTDTQYF; DNA: TGTGCCAGCAGCAAACCCCATGGTGCGGTCGGGACAGATACGCAGTATTTT
D: -; J: TRBJ1-2; V: TRBV29-1; size: few; CDR3: CSVTGDGYTF; DNA: TGCAGCGTCACGGGGGACGGATACACCTTC
D: -; J: TRBJ1-5; V: TRBV10-1; size: -; CDR3: CASRPQGWSNQPQHF; DNA: TGCGCCAGCAGACCACAGGGCTGGAGCAATCAGCCCCAGCATTTT
D: -; J: TRBJ1-1; V: TRBV19; size: -; CDR3: CASSIGGGGTEAFF; DNA: TGTGCCAGTAGTATAGGGGGAGGGGGGACTGAAGCTTTCTTT
D: TRBD1; J: TRBJ2-1; V: TRBV10-3; size: -; CDR3: CAISEDRGGVEQFF; DNA: TGTGCCATCAGTGAAGACAGGGGAGGCGTTGAGCAGTTCTTC
D: TRBD2; J: TRBJ2-2; V: TRBV11-2; size: -; CDR3: CASSLQLGGAGELFF; DNA: TGTGCCAGCAGCTTGCAACTTGGGGGGGCCGGGGAGCTGTTTTTT
D: -; J: TRBJ2-3; V: TRBV27; size: -; CDR3: CASSLHPSLSTDTQYF; DNA: TGTGCCAGCAGTTTACATCCTAGCCTCTCCACAGATACGCAGTATTTT
D: TRBD2; J: TRBJ2-2; V: TRBV6-1; size: -; CDR3: CASSLPAGDTGELFF; DNA: TGTGCCAGCAGTCTCCCAGCGGGGGACACCGGGGAGCTGTTTTTT
D: -; J: TRBJ1-4; V: TRBV4-1; size: -; CDR3: CASSQAVRWNEKLFF; DNA: TGCGCCAGCAGCCAAGCTGTCAGGTGGAATGAAAAACTGTTTTTT
D: -; J: TRBJ2-1; V: TRBV6-5; size: once; CDR3: CASSHGSSYNEQFF; DNA: TGTGCCAGCAGTCACGGGAGCTCCTACAATGAGCAGTTCTTC
D: -; J: TRBJ2-1; V: TRBV5-1; size: -; CDR3: CASSPGGVGPGEQFF; DNA: TGCGCCAGCAGCCCCGGAGGCGTGGGCCCTGGGGAGCAGTTCTTC
D: -; J: TRBJ2-7; V: TRBV19; size: -; CDR3: CASSNSGRGEQYF; DNA: TGTGCCAGTAGTAACTCAGGGCGCGGCGAGCAGTACTTC
D: TRBD2; J: TRBJ2-1; V: TRBV29-1; size: few; CDR3: CSAYSGGYTGEQFF; DNA: TGCAGCGCTTATAGCGGGGGATACACCGGTGAGCAGTTCTTC
D: TRBD2; J: TRBJ2-1; V: TRBV19; size: -; CDR3: CASRVAGGHHEQFF; DNA: TGTGCCAGTAGGGTAGCGGGGGGGCATCATGAGCAGTTCTTC
D: TRBD2; J: TRBJ2-2; V: TRBV5-1; size: -; CDR3: CASSLVAGGPSGELFF; DNA: TGCGCCAGCAGCTTGGTGGCGGGAGGGCCTTCCGGGGAGCTGTTTTTT
D: -; J: TRBJ2-2; V: TRBV5-1; size: -; CDR3: CASSSGAGELFF; DNA: TGCGCCAGCAGCTCGGGGGCCGGGGAGCTGTTTTTT
D: -; J: TRBJ1-5; V: TRBV15; size: -; CDR3: CATSRDRSGNSNQPQHF; DNA: TGTGCCACCAGCAGAGATCGGTCGGGGAATAGCAATCAGCCCCAGCATTTT
D: TRBD1; J: TRBJ1-1; V: TRBV30; size: -; CDR3: CAWSAVGTGEDSFF; DNA: TGTGCCTGGAGTGCTGTGGGGACAGGGGAGGACTCTTTCTTT